This TCR beta chain was observed in a study of T cells in tuberculosis. Assay used: immunoSEQ multiplex PCR; TCRdb lists only in-frame clones, some missing. The sample has 25,000 to 40,000 clones; 92% are singletons. What was sequenced was PBMCs. The clonotype originates from a donor between 10 and 35 years old with latent tuberculosis or without tuberculosis infection. Some clones in this sample may be carry-over from other donors' samples.

The CDR3, as DNA: TGTGCCAGCAGGCAGGGGCTGTGGAACACTGAAGCTTTCTTT. Translated: CASRQGLWNTEAFF. The V and J genes are TRBV6-5 and TRBJ1-1; a possible D gene is TRBD1 (6 bases). The CDR3 sequence is 14 residues long. Trimming removed 6 bases at V and 1 base at J, with 12 bases between. Germline V gives CDR1 MNHEY, CDR2 SVGAGI.